The 22 T cell receptor beta chains given below trace back to one sample, sequenced in a study of blood T cell repertoires in COVID-19. Here immunoSEQ multiplex PCR was the method, and the copy in TCRdb shows in-frame clones only, minus some. The table shows approximately 240,000 clones, with around 87% occurring only once. Sequences were obtained from PBMCs or T cells enriched from blood (not recorded which). Source of these receptors: a woman younger than 45 with acute COVID-19.

The chain has TRBV28 and TRBJ2-5; tentative D call: TRBD2 (7 bases). CDR1 and CDR2 (germline): MDHEN, SYDVKM. This CDR3 spans 13 amino acids. V dropped 7 bases and J dropped 5 bases, with 14 bases sitting between them. The CDR3 loop reads CASTMGGRETQYF. DNA of the CDR3: TGTGCCAGCACCATGGGGGGGCGGGAGACCCAGTACTTC. The full variable domain, rest sourced from reference TRBV28 and TRBJ2-5, is DVKVTQSSRYLVKRTGEKVFLECVQDMDHENMFWYRQDPGLGLRLIYFSYDVKMKEKGDIPEGYSVSREKKERFSLILESASTNQTSMYLCASTMGGRETQYFGPGTRLLVL.

The V call is TRBV24-1, the J call TRBJ1-4; TRBD1 aligns across 8 bases. This CDR3 contains 17 residues. Germline-derived CDR1 and CDR2 are KGHDR and SFDVKD. Trimming took 4 bases from V and 7 from J; bases not matched to a gene: 13. The CDR3 sequence: CATSDQVDRESGEKLFF. The DNA for the CDR3 is TGTGCCACCAGTGACCAGGTGGACAGGGAGTCGGGTGAAAAACTGTTTTTT.

This clone was picked up one time. The rearrangement joins TRBV11-2 to TRBJ2-2; 7 nucleotides match TRBD2. Germline V gives CDR1 SGHAT, CDR2 FQNNGV. This CDR3 is 16 amino acids long. Trimming removed 5 bases from V and 2 bases from J; junction bases left unmatched: 8. In DNA, the CDR3 is TGTGCCAGCAGCACGATAGCGGGCGCCAACACCGGGGAGCTGTTTTTT. It is translated as CASSTIAGANTGELFF.

The gene calls are TRBV4-1 and TRBJ1-2, with TRBD1 matching 8 bases. This CDR3 is built from 14 residues. The ends lost 4 bases at V and 8 bases at J; junction bases unmatched: 9. Germline V CDR1 and CDR2: MGHRA, YSYEKL. The CDR3 DNA follows: TGCGCCAGCAGCCTCCGGACAGGGATGGGCGGCTACACCTTC. Its translation: CASSLRTGMGGYTF.

The gene calls are TRBV6-6 and TRBJ1-5; possibly TRBD1 for D (5 bases). The CDR3 has 13 amino acids. Per germline, CDR1 MNHNY and CDR2 SVGAGI (reference sequence). Trimming pared 5 bases from V and 7 bases from J, leaving 12 bases between. The CDR3 sequence: CASSKGSEQPQHF. Here the CDR3 DNA reads TGTGCCAGCAGTAAGGGGTCGGAGCAGCCCCAGCATTTT.

J is TRBJ2-1 and V is TRBV7-2, with D uncertain. This CDR3 contains 17 residues. Germline CDR1 and CDR2: SGHTA and FQGNSA. Trimming removed 1 base from V and 4 bases from J, with 17 bases in between. The chain's CDR3 is CASSLVAGQKIYNEQFF. CDR3 nucleotides: TGTGCCAGCAGCTTAGTAGCCGGCCAGAAGATTTACAATGAGCAGTTCTTC.

The CDR3 region has the DNA TGTGCCAGCTCACCGAATGGGGGGAGCTCCTACGAGCAGTACTTC. This codes for CASSPNGGSSYEQYF. The chain uses TRBV18 and TRBJ2-7; D might be TRBD2 (6 bases). V dropped 3 bases and J dropped 0 bases, with 12 bases sitting between them. The germline V gene has CDR1 KGHSH and CDR2 LQKENI. The CDR3 totals 15 residues.

This chain uses TRBV18 with TRBJ1-1, with D perhaps TRBD1 (5 bases). The germline V gene encodes CDR1 KGHSH and CDR2 LQKENI. Trimming cost V 1 base and J 0 bases, with 21 bases left between them. This CDR3 spans 19 amino acids. As DNA, the CDR3 is TGTGCCAGCTCACCACAACTATCAGACAGAAGAAGTTTGAACACTGAAGCTTTCTTT. This codes for CASSPQLSDRRSLNTEAFF.

Only a few counts were recorded for this clone. CDR3 region: CASSQGSSYEQYF. The CDR3 DNA sequence: TGCGCCAGCAGCCAAGGGAGCTCCTACGAGCAGTACTTC. The gene calls are TRBV4-1 and TRBJ2-7; D not resolved. Per germline, CDR1 MGHRA and CDR2 YSYEKL. CDR3 size: 13 residues. V lost 1 base and J lost 0, with 4 bases in between.

V gene TRBV5-1 combines with J gene TRBJ1-1, with a possible D match to TRBD1 (6 bases). The CDR3 totals 13 residues. V lost 4 bases, J lost 4 bases, and 11 bases lay in between. Germline-derived CDR1 and CDR2 are SGHRS and YFSETQ. The CDR3 region is CASSEGHLTEAFF. The CDR3 region has the DNA TGCGCCAGCAGCGAGGGACACCTCACTGAAGCTTTCTTT.

CDR3 sequence (DNA): TGTGCCAGCAGCTTGTGGGCGGGGCCAAGAAACATTCAGTACTTC. Protein product: CASSLWAGPRNIQYF. This sequence joins TRBV5-8 and TRBJ2-4; maybe TRBD2 (6 bases). V shed 1 base and J shed 6 bases, with 14 bases lying between them. Germline V gene data show CDR1 as SGHTS and CDR2 as YDEGEE. The CDR3 has 15 residues.

The chain couples TRBV7-6 to TRBJ2-7; 10 bases are a match to TRBD2. Germline-derived CDR1 and CDR2 are SGHVS and FNYEAQ. CDR3 length: 16 amino acids. V shed 2 bases, J shed 7 bases, and the junction held 11 bases outside the gene matches. The CDR3 nucleotides are TGTGCCAGCAGCTTAATTGCCGCTAGCGGGAGTGGTGAGCAGTACTTC. Translating gives CASSLIAASGSGEQYF.

The chain employs TRBV28 and TRBJ1-2; TRBD1 agrees at 7 bases. CDR3 length: 16 amino acids. V lost 5 bases and J lost 2; bases outside the gene matches: 11. CDR1 and CDR2 (germline): MDHEN, SYDVKM. CDR3 sequence: CASSPVQGKANYGYTF. The CDR3 DNA reads as TGTGCCAGCAGTCCCGTACAGGGGAAGGCGAACTATGGCTACACCTTC.

The chain couples TRBV18 to TRBJ1-1; TRBD1 might be the D (5 bases). Germline V lookup: CDR1 KGHSH, CDR2 LQKENI. CDR3 length equals 14 residues. Trimming stripped 3 bases from V and 4 bases from J, with 12 bases between. CDR3 loop: CASSPKGQGTEAFF. For the CDR3, the DNA is TGTGCCAGCTCACCGAAGGGGCAAGGCACTGAAGCTTTCTTT.

The chain has TRBV18 and TRBJ2-7; tentatively, D is TRBD2 (6 bases). Trimming cost V 3 bases and J 4 bases, with 16 bases left between them. Germline CDR1 KGHSH, CDR2 LQKENI. The CDR3 is 15 amino acids. This chain's CDR3 is CASSPRAPGGYEQYF. The CDR3 coding sequence is TGTGCCAGCTCACCCCGGGCCCCTGGGGGGTACGAGCAGTACTTC.

The J gene is TRBJ2-4, the V gene TRBV6-2 or TRBV6-3, with 9 bases lining up with TRBD1. Germline CDR1 is MNHEY and CDR2 is SVGEGT. CDR3 size: 14 residues. V was pared by 2 bases and J by 11 bases, with 7 bases of the junction left unmatched. The CDR3 DNA follows: TGTGCCAGCAGTTACCGGGACAGGGTCGGGGTTCAGTACTTC. Its protein product is CASSYRDRVGVQYF.

The chain is built from TRBV9 and TRBJ2-3; D uncertain. Between the trimmed V and J ends, which lost 6 bases and 0 bases, there was a span of 11 bases. The CDR3 covers 14 residues. The germline V gene has CDR1 SGDLS and CDR2 YYNGEE. CDR3 sequence: CASKRVTSTDTQYF. The DNA of the CDR3 is TGTGCCAGCAAGAGAGTGACTAGCACAGATACGCAGTATTTT.

The CDR3 sequence: CSVLTGYSYEQYF. The CDR3 coding sequence is TGCAGCGTCCTCACCGGGTACTCCTACGAGCAGTACTTC. The chain uses TRBV29-1 and TRBJ2-7; no clear D. Germline CDR1 is SQVTM and CDR2 is ANQGSEA. The CDR3 consists of 13 residues. The V end was cut by 6 bases, the J end by 0 bases, with 12 bases between.

In its sample, this clone was seen once. CDR3: CATSPLGGQGETQYF. The CDR3 nucleotides are TGTGCCACCAGCCCTTTAGGCGGACAGGGAGAGACCCAGTACTTC. This chain joins TRBV15 and TRBJ2-5; 8 bases are a match to TRBD1. The CDR3 sequence is 15 residues long. Germline loops: CDR1 LNHNV, CDR2 YYDKDF (reference sequence). Losses at the gene ends were 5 bases for V and 4 bases for J; bases not matched to a gene: 9.

This clone turned up a few times. CDR3 in amino acids: CASSLDLRTGAFF. CDR3 bases: TGTGCCAGCAGCTTAGATCTTAGGACAGGAGCTTTCTTT. The chain recombines TRBV11-2 with TRBJ1-1; 7 bases align to TRBD1. The CDR3 is made up of 13 amino acids. Germline CDR1 is SGHAT and CDR2 is FQNNGV. Trimming cost V 0 bases and J 10 bases; bases outside gene matches: 5.

The J gene is TRBJ2-2, the V gene TRBV2, with D maybe TRBD2 (5 bases). V was shortened by 6 bases and J by 0 bases, with 11 bases between the two germline ends. Germline V gives CDR1 SNHLY, CDR2 FYNNEI. This CDR3 region has 15 residues. The CDR3 nucleotides are TGTGCCAGCAGCCCCTTCGGGGCGAACACCGGGGAGCTGTTTTTT. Its protein product is CASSPFGANTGELFF.

The J gene is TRBJ1-2, the V gene TRBV19; a possible D gene is TRBD1 (6 bases). Trimming stripped 5 bases from V and 8 bases from J, with 27 bases between. This CDR3 is built from 17 residues. Germline loops: CDR1 LNHDA, CDR2 SQIVND (reference sequence). Here the CDR3 DNA reads TGTGCCAGTAGTCCGTGGGGCAGGGGCGATCGCATCGGGGGCTACACCTTC. Translating gives CASSPWGRGDRIGGYTF.